The subject of this entry is one T cell receptor beta chain. Its antigen is not identified. Each sample yielded at least 5.5 micrograms of PBMC total RNA. The data were obtained in a study of blood T cells in healthy people across ages. Regarding the study as a whole: Aged donors had fewer naive CD4+ cells and lower diversity than long-lived donors.

The CDR3 sequence is 13 residues long. Unmatched junction bases numbered 11, after V lost 5 bases and J lost 11 bases. Germline V CDR1 and CDR2: MNHNS, SASEGT. Combining a sample-barcoded 5' primer with a J-beta primer mix, a second PCR ran for roughly 6 to 12 cycles. Per-sample output comprised a minimum of 2.5 million paired-end reads containing CDR3. TCRdb re-called the 5' RACE reads with MiXCR, one entry per CDR3 protein. The sample consists of 1,100,000 or so distinct CDR3 sequences, 35% to 50% of them appearing once. The chain is built from TRBV6-1 and TRBJ2-5; 7 nucleotides line up with TRBD2. What was sequenced was blood. The TCR originated in a woman aged 60-75 years in good health. In DNA, the CDR3 is TGTGCCAGCAGTACCCGACTAGCCCATGAGCAGTACTTC. The encoded protein is CASSTRLAHEQYF.